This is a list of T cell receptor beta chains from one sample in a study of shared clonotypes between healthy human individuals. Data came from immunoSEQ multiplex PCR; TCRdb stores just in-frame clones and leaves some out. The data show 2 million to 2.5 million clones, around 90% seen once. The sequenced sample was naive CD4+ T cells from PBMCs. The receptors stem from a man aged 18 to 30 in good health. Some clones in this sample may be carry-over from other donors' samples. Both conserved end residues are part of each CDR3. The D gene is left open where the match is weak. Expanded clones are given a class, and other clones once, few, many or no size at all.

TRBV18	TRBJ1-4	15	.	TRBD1	CASSAPGQGGEKLFF	TGTGCCAGCTCCGCACCGGGACAGGGGGGAGAAAAACTGTTTTTT
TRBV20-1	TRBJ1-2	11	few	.	CSAREIGGYTF	TGCAGTGCTAGGGAAATAGGGGGCTACACCTTC
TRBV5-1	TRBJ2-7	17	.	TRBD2	CASSSHSRDYLSYEQYF	TGCGCCAGCAGCTCACACTCCCGGGACTACCTCTCCTACGAGCAGTACTTC
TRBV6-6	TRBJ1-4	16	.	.	CASSYRGFATNEKLFF	TGTGCCAGCAGTTACCGGGGTTTCGCAACTAATGAAAAACTGTTTTTT
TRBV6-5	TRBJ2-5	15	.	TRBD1	CASRPPDRGPETQYF	TGTGCCAGCAGGCCACCGGACAGGGGGCCAGAGACCCAGTACTTC
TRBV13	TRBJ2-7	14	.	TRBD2	CASSSLAGGLEQYF	TGTGCCAGCAGCTCACTAGCGGGAGGGCTCGAGCAGTACTTC
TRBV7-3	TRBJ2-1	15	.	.	CASSSGSQLGNEQFF	TGTGCCAGCAGCTCCGGTAGTCAACTTGGGAATGAGCAGTTCTTC
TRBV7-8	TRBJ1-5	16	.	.	CASSLGVPAAHQPQHF	TGTGCCAGCAGCTTAGGGGTTCCTGCCGCGCATCAGCCCCAGCATTTT
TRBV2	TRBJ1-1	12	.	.	CASSERGMLAFF	TGTGCCAGCAGTGAACGTGGGATGCTAGCTTTCTTT
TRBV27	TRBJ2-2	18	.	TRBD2	CASSFLSPLAVLTGELFF	TGTGCCAGCAGTTTTTTGTCCCCCCTAGCGGTACTCACCGGGGAGCTGTTTTTT
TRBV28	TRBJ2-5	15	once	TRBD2	CASSPGLAGEETQYF	TGTGCCAGCAGTCCGGGACTAGCGGGAGAAGAGACCCAGTACTTC
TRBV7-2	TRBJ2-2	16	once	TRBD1	CASSLYRGPGTGELFF	TGTGCCAGCAGCTTGTACAGGGGGCCCGGCACCGGGGAGCTGTTTTTT
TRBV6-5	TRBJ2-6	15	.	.	CASSLGISGANVLTF	TGTGCCAGCAGTTTAGGCATCTCTGGGGCCAACGTCCTGACTTTC
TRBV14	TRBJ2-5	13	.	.	CASSAGLQETQYF	TGTGCCAGCAGCGCGGGGCTCCAAGAGACCCAGTACTTC
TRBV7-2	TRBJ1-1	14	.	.	CASSLRQFGTEAFF	TGTGCCAGCAGCCTCAGGCAGTTCGGCACTGAAGCTTTCTTT
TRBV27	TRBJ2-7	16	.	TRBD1	CASSPAGTGASYEQYF	TGTGCCAGCAGTCCAGCAGGGACAGGGGCCTCCTACGAGCAGTACTTC
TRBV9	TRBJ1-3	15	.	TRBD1	CASSVDRGPGNTIYF	TGTGCCAGCAGCGTAGACAGGGGCCCTGGAAACACCATATATTTT
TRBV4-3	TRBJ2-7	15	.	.	CASSQDSTGLLEQYF	TGCGCCAGCAGCCAAGATAGTACAGGGCTGCTCGAGCAGTACTTC
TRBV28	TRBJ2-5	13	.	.	CASSLGVTETQYF	TGTGCCAGCAGTTTAGGGGTGACGGAGACCCAGTACTTC
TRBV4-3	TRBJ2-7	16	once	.	CASSHQMLGASYEQYF	TGCGCCAGCAGCCATCAAATGCTAGGGGCTTCCTACGAGCAGTACTTC
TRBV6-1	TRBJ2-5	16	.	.	CASSEGLVFAQETQYF	TGTGCCAGCAGTGAAGGACTAGTCTTTGCCCAAGAGACCCAGTACTTC
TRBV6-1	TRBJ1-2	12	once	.	CATKRTRVGYTF	TGTGCCACGAAACGGACAAGGGTAGGCTACACCTTC
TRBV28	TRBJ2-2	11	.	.	CASNAHGELFF	TGTGCCAGCAATGCGCACGGGGAGCTGTTTTTT